This T cell receptor (beta chain) is from a study of shared clonotypes between healthy human individuals. Naive-designated CD8 cells lacked CD45RO, were positively enriched for CCR7, and omitted terminally differentiated effector memory CD45RA+ cells. V lost 7 bases, J lost 6 bases, and 10 bases lay in between. Germline values: CDR1 SEHNR, CDR2 FQNEAQ (reference sequence). The CDR3 totals 12 residues. TCRdb's copy holds only in-frame clones and misses some; the assay was immunoSEQ multiplex PCR. The sample has approximately 1.9 million clones, 90% to 95% seen once. The specimen sequenced was naive CD8+ T cells from PBMCs. The rearrangement links TRBV7-9 to TRBJ2-1, with D tentatively TRBD1 (5 bases). The TCR sequence derives from a man aged 18-30 years in good health. Some clones in this sample may be carry-over from other donors' samples. The CDR3 nucleotides are TGTGCCAGCAACGCAGGGTCCAATGAGCAGTTCTTC. Encoded protein: CASNAGSNEQFF. Complete variable domain (other parts from reference TRBV7-9 and TRBJ2-1): DTGVSQNPRHKITKRGQNVTFRCDPISEHNRLYWYRQTLGQGPEFLTYFQNEAQLEKSRLLSDRFSAERPKGSFSTLEIQRTEQGDSAMYLCASNAGSNEQFFGPGTRLTVL.